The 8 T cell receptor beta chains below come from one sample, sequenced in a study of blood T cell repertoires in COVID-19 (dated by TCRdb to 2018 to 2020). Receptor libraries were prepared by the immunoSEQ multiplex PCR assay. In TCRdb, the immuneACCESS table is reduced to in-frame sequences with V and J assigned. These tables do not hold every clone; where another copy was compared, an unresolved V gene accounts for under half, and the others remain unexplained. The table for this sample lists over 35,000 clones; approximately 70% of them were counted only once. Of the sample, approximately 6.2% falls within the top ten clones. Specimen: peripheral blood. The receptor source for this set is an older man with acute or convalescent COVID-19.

CDR3 loop: CASSPPGDYEQYF. CDR3 DNA: TGTGCCAGCAGCCCCCCCGGTGATTACGAGCAGTACTTC. This chain joins TRBV7-8 and TRBJ2-7, with no clear D. The CDR3 totals 13 residues. Germline assignment: CDR1 SGHVS and CDR2 FQNEAQ. V gave up 5 bases and J gave up 4 bases, with 12 bases separating them.

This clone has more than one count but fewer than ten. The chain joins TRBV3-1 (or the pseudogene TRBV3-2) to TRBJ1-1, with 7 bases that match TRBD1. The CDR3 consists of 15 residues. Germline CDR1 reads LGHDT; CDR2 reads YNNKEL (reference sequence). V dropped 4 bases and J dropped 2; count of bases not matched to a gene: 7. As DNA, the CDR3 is TGTGCCAGCAGCCCACGAGACAGGGCCAACACTGAAGCTTTCTTT. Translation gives CASSPRDRANTEAFF.

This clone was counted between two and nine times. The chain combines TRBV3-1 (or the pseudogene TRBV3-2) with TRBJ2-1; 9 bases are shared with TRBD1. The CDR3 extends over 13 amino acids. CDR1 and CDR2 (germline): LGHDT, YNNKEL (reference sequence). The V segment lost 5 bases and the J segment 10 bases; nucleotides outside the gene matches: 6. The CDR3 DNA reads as TGTGCCAGCAGCAAAACAGGGGGCGAGGAGCAGTTCTTC. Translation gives CASSKTGGEEQFF.

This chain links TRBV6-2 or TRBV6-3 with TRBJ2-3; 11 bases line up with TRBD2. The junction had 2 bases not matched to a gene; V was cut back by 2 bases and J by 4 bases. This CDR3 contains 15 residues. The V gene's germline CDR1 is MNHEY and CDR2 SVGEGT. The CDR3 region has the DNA TGTGCCAGCAGTTACGGTAGCGGGAGGGCAGATACGCAGTATTTT. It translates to CASSYGSGRADTQYF.

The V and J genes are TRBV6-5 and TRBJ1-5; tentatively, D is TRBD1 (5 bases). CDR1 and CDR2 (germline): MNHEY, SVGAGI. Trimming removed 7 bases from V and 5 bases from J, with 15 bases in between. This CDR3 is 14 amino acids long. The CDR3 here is CASTTGEVDQPQHF. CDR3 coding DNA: TGTGCCAGCACCACGGGGGAGGTGGATCAGCCCCAGCATTTT.

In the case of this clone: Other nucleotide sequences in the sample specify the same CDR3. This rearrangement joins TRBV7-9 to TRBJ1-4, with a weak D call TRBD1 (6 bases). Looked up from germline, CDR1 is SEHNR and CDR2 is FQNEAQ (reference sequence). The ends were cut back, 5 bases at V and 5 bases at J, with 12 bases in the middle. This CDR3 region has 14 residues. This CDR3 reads CASSPVGANEKLFF. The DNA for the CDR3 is TGTGCCAGCAGCCCCGTGGGGGCAAATGAAAAACTGTTTTTT. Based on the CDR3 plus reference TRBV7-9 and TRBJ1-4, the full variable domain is DTGVSQNPRHKITKRGQNVTFRCDPISEHNRLYWYRQTLGQGPEFLTYFQNEAQLEKSRLLSDRFSAERPKGSFSTLEIQRTEQGDSAMYLCASSPVGANEKLFFGSGTQLSVL.

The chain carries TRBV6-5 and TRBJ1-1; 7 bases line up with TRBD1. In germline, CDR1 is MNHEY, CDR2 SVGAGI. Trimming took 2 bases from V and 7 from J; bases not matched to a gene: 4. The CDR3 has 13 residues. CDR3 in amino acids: CASSYGTEGEAFF. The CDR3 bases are TGTGCCAGCAGTTACGGGACAGAGGGTGAAGCTTTCTTT.

CDR3 sequence (DNA): TGTGCCAGCAGTCGCCTGTCGTGGTCAGAAGAGACCCAGTACTTC. It translates to CASSRLSWSEETQYF. This sequence joins TRBV6-5 and TRBJ2-5; D is unresolved. Germline CDR1 MNHEY, CDR2 SVGAGI. The CDR3 is made up of 15 amino acids. Deletions cut 5 bases from V and 3 bases from J, with 16 bases between.